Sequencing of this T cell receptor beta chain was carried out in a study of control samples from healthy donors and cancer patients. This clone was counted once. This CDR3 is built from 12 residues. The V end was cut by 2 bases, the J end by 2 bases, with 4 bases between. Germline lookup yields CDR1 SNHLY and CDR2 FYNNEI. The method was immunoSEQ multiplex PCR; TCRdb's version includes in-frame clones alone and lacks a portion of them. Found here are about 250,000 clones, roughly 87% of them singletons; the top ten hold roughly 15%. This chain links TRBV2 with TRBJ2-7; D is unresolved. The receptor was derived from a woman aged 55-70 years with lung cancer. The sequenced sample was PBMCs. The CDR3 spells CASSELAYEQYF. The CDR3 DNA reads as TGTGCCAGCAGTGAATTGGCCTACGAGCAGTACTTC.